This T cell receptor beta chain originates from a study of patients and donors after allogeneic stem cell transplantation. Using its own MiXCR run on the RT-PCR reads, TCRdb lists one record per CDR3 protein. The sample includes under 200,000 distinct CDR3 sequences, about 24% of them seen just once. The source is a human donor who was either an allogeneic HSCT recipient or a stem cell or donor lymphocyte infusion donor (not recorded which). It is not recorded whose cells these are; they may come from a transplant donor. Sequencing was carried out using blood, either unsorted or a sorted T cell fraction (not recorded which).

The chain's CDR3 is CASSSGQNSNQPQHF. The DNA for the CDR3 is TGTGCCAGCAGTTCGGGACAAAATAGCAATCAGCCCCAGCATTTT. The genes are TRBV27 and TRBJ1-5, with D possibly matching TRBD1 (6 bases). The V end was cut by 4 bases, the J end by 0 bases, with 10 bases between. The CDR3 contains 15 residues. Germline CDR1 MNHEY, CDR2 SMNVEV (reference sequence).